Below, 10 T cell receptor beta chains from the same sample are listed, as sequenced in a study of preoperative IRX-2 immunotherapy in early breast cancer. Treatment: preoperative locoregional IRX-2 cytokine immunotherapy. TCRdb keeps only in-frame clones here, not all; method: immunoSEQ multiplex PCR. Of 25,000 or so clones listed, approximately 90% are singletons. Material: tumor tissue, obtained after IRX-2 immunotherapy. All receptors come from a human donor with breast cancer.

V and J are TRBV6-6 and TRBJ2-7; 9 nucleotides line up with TRBD2. This CDR3 contains 14 residues. After removal of 6 bases from V and 3 bases from J, the junction contained 6 bases not matched to a gene. The germline V gene encodes CDR1 MNHNY and CDR2 SVGAGI (reference sequence). CDR3 bases: TGTGCCAGCAGACGGACTAGCGTAGTCTACGAGCAGTACTTC. Protein sequence: CASRRTSVVYEQYF.

This clone appeared once. This chain joins TRBV10-1 and TRBJ2-7, with a tentative D call TRBD2 (6 bases). In germline, CDR1 is WNHNN, CDR2 SYGVQD (reference sequence). Trimming removed 3 bases from V and 3 bases from J, with 9 bases in between. This CDR3 has 13 residues. The CDR3 loop reads CASSEVGGYEQYF. The CDR3 region has the DNA TGCGCCAGCAGTGAAGTGGGGGGCTACGAGCAGTACTTC.

This clone was detected only a few times. The chain has TRBV30 and TRBJ1-6; D is possibly TRBD1 (6 bases). Per the germline V gene, CDR1 is GTSNPN and CDR2 is SVGIG (reference sequence). With 4 bases removed from V and 2 bases from J, the gap between germline ends came to 6 bases. This CDR3 is 13 amino acids long. This CDR3 is CAWTGAYNSPLHF. The DNA of the CDR3 is TGTGCCTGGACAGGGGCCTATAATTCACCCCTCCACTTT.

The V call is TRBV7-8, the J call TRBJ1-5; 9 bases are a match to TRBD1. The CDR3 totals 15 residues. With V trimmed by 2 bases and J by 6 bases, 5 bases remained unmatched. Germline values: CDR1 SGHVS, CDR2 FQNEAQ. CDR3 residues: CASSLFTGGGQPQHF. The CDR3 bases are TGTGCCAGCAGCTTATTTACAGGGGGCGGTCAGCCCCAGCATTTT.

This clone came up once. V and J are TRBV27 and TRBJ2-7; D ambiguous. This CDR3 is built from 13 residues. The germline V and J ends were trimmed by 5 bases and 2 bases, with 10 bases remaining between them. Per germline, CDR1 MNHEY and CDR2 SMNVEV (reference sequence). CDR3 nucleotides: TGTGCCAGCAGTAGTCAGGAGACCTACGAGCAGTACTTC. Its translation is CASSSQETYEQYF.

This sequence joins TRBV11-3 and TRBJ2-3; TRBD1 is a possible D gene (6 bases). The CDR3 length is 15 residues. The V end lost 3 bases, the J end lost 3 bases, and 13 bases lay between the germline ends. Germline V gives CDR1 SGHNT, CDR2 YENEEA. CDR3 residues: CASSFSTGKTDTQYF. CDR3 DNA sequence: TGTGCCAGCAGCTTTAGCACAGGGAAAACAGATACGCAGTATTTT.

The chain uses TRBV18 and TRBJ1-1; a possible D gene is TRBD1 (5 bases). CDR1 and CDR2 (germline): KGHSH, LQKENI. V lost 3 bases and J lost 5, with 13 bases in between. The CDR3 has 14 amino acids. The CDR3 nucleotides are TGTGCCAGCTCACCTGATGAGGGGCTAACTGAAGCTTTCTTT. Protein sequence: CASSPDEGLTEAFF. Combining the CDR3 with reference TRBV18 and TRBJ1-1 gives the whole variable domain NAGVMQNPRHLVRRRGQEARLRCSPMKGHSHVYWYRQLPEEGLKFMVYLQKENIIDESGMPKERFSAEFPKEGPSILRIQQVVRGDSAAYFCASSPDEGLTEAFFGQGTRLTVV.

This clone appeared a few times. The V and J genes are TRBV6-5 and TRBJ1-2, with D perhaps matching TRBD1 (5 bases). The CDR3 has 15 amino acids. Germline loops: CDR1 MNHEY, CDR2 SVGAGI. V lost 2 bases and J 4 bases, leaving 14 bases between the germline ends. DNA for the CDR3: TGTGCCAGCAGTTACCAACAGGATCCCAGCTATGGCTACACCTTC. It is translated as CASSYQQDPSYGYTF.

This clone was seen just once. CDR3 DNA sequence: TGTGCCAGCAGCTTCAGGGGGTCCACTGAAGCTTTCTTT. Translation: CASSFRGSTEAFF. This chain links TRBV7-9 with TRBJ1-1; 7 nucleotides match TRBD1. CDR3 length equals 13 residues. The J segment lost 4 bases and the V segment lost 3 bases, leaving 2 bases of the junction unmatched. CDR1 SEHNR and CDR2 FQNEAQ come from the germline V gene (reference sequence).

V and J are TRBV7-8 and TRBJ1-2; tentative D call: TRBD1 (5 bases). Germline CDR1 is SGHVS and CDR2 is FQNEAQ. CDR3 size: 12 residues. V was pared by 1 base and J by 8 bases, with 8 bases between. DNA of the CDR3: TGTGCCAGCAGCTTAGTTGGGGACGGCTACACCTTC. Its protein is CASSLVGDGYTF.